These T cell receptor beta chains were read from a single sample in a study of shared clonotypes between healthy human individuals. TCRdb's table, derived via immunoSEQ multiplex PCR, lists solely in-frame clones and lacks some. Counted here are about 1 million clones, approximately 76% occurring once; the ten biggest clones make up approximately 1.3%. Sample: memory CD4+ T cells sorted from blood. Receptors were obtained from a man between 18 and 29 years old in good health. Both conserved end residues are part of each CDR3. The D gene is left open where the match is weak. Not all rows give a size; the values are once, few, many and, for expanded clones, a class.

J gene: TRBJ2-7; V gene: TRBV6-6; D gene: -; clone size: -; CDR3 DNA: TGTGCCAGTCGGGGGAGCGGGTCCTACGAGCAGTACTTC; CDR3 protein: CASRGSGSYEQYF
J gene: TRBJ1-6; V gene: TRBV2; D gene: -; clone size: -; CDR3 DNA: TGTGCCAGCAAAACAGGAAATTCACCCCTCCACTTT; CDR3 protein: CASKTGNSPLHF
J gene: TRBJ2-7; V gene: TRBV7-6; D gene: -; clone size: few; CDR3 DNA: TGTGCCAGCAGCTTGCTCGGGATCACCGCCGAGCAGTACTTC; CDR3 protein: CASSLLGITAEQYF
J gene: TRBJ2-2; V gene: TRBV7-2; D gene: -; clone size: -; CDR3 DNA: TGTGCCAGCAGATCGAGCACCGCGAACACCGGGGAGCTGTTTTTT; CDR3 protein: CASRSSTANTGELFF
J gene: TRBJ2-3; V gene: TRBV13; D gene: TRBD2; clone size: once; CDR3 DNA: TGTGCCAGCAGCTTAGTAGGAGAACTAGCGGGCACAGATACGCAGTATTTT; CDR3 protein: CASSLVGELAGTDTQYF
J gene: TRBJ2-3; V gene: TRBV5-4; D gene: TRBD1; clone size: -; CDR3 DNA: TGTGCCAGCAGCGGGGGACAGGGGAGAACAGATACGCAGTATTTT; CDR3 protein: CASSGGQGRTDTQYF
J gene: TRBJ2-5; V gene: TRBV7-6; D gene: -; clone size: -; CDR3 DNA: TGTGCCAGCAGCCGGACGGGACAATACCAAGAGACCCAGTACTTC; CDR3 protein: CASSRTGQYQETQYF
J gene: TRBJ2-7; V gene: TRBV2; D gene: -; clone size: -; CDR3 DNA: TGTGCCAGCAGTGGCGGAAAGGGCTACGAGCAGTACTTC; CDR3 protein: CASSGGKGYEQYF
J gene: TRBJ2-2; V gene: TRBV7-3; D gene: -; clone size: -; CDR3 DNA: TGTGCCAGCAGCTTAATGCAAGGGGCGGAAACCGGGGAGCTGTTTTTT; CDR3 protein: CASSLMQGAETGELFF
J gene: TRBJ2-3; V gene: TRBV30; D gene: -; clone size: -; CDR3 DNA: TGTGCCTGGAGTCCTGGCGCAGATACGCAGTATTTT; CDR3 protein: CAWSPGADTQYF
J gene: TRBJ2-2; V gene: TRBV6-4; D gene: -; clone size: few; CDR3 DNA: TGTGCCAGCAGTGAGGGGGGGCACACCGGGGAGCTGTTTTTT; CDR3 protein: CASSEGGHTGELFF
J gene: TRBJ2-7; V gene: TRBV11-2; D gene: -; clone size: -; CDR3 DNA: TGTGCCAGCAGCTTAGGGAGTAGCGGAGGGTCCTACGAGCAGTACTTC; CDR3 protein: CASSLGSSGGSYEQYF
J gene: TRBJ1-6; V gene: TRBV6-5; D gene: -; clone size: -; CDR3 DNA: TGTGCCAGCAGTTACACAGGCCTAAATAATTCACCCCTCCACTTT; CDR3 protein: CASSYTGLNNSPLHF
J gene: TRBJ2-2; V gene: TRBV7-3; D gene: -; clone size: -; CDR3 DNA: TGTGCCAGCAGCTTAAGTGGGGTAACCGGGGAGCTGTTTTTT; CDR3 protein: CASSLSGVTGELFF
J gene: TRBJ1-1; V gene: TRBV5-5; D gene: -; clone size: -; CDR3 DNA: TGTGCCAGCAGCCAGTATCGCACCGGTGAAGCTTTCTTT; CDR3 protein: CASSQYRTGEAFF
J gene: TRBJ1-6; V gene: TRBV6-6; D gene: -; clone size: -; CDR3 DNA: TGTGCCAGCTCCACGGTAGGGAATAATTCACCCCTCCACTTT; CDR3 protein: CASSTVGNNSPLHF
J gene: TRBJ2-2; V gene: TRBV29-1; D gene: TRBD1; clone size: -; CDR3 DNA: TGCAGCGCCGACAGGGGAACCGGGGAGCTGTTTTTT; CDR3 protein: CSADRGTGELFF
J gene: TRBJ2-3; V gene: TRBV11-2; D gene: TRBD1; clone size: -; CDR3 DNA: TGTGCCAGCAGCCCGGGACAGGGGGCGACAGATACGCAGTATTTT; CDR3 protein: CASSPGQGATDTQYF
J gene: TRBJ1-4; V gene: TRBV2; D gene: -; clone size: many; CDR3 DNA: TGTGCCACTTCAGGGGTAGGGGAAAAACTGTTTTTT; CDR3 protein: CATSGVGEKLFF
J gene: TRBJ1-1; V gene: TRBV9; D gene: -; clone size: -; CDR3 DNA: TGTGCCAGCAGCGTAACCCCGACAGCCAACACTGAAGCTTTCTTT; CDR3 protein: CASSVTPTANTEAFF
J gene: TRBJ1-2; V gene: TRBV18; D gene: -; clone size: -; CDR3 DNA: TGTGCCAGCTCACCATTGGGGCCACCTACAGGGTTCTATGGCTACACCTTC; CDR3 protein: CASSPLGPPTGFYGYTF
J gene: TRBJ2-7; V gene: TRBV10-1; D gene: -; clone size: few; CDR3 DNA: TGCGCCAGCAGTAAACAGAGGGCCTACGAGCAGTACTTC; CDR3 protein: CASSKQRAYEQYF
J gene: TRBJ1-5; V gene: TRBV28; D gene: -; clone size: -; CDR3 DNA: TGTGCCAGCCGGGGGGGAAAGAATCAGCCCCAGCATTTT; CDR3 protein: CASRGGKNQPQHF
J gene: TRBJ2-1; V gene: TRBV6-1; D gene: -; clone size: -; CDR3 DNA: TGTGCCAGCAGTGAAATGGGGGGACAGTCCTACAATGAGCAGTTCTTC; CDR3 protein: CASSEMGGQSYNEQFF
J gene: TRBJ1-5; V gene: TRBV19; D gene: -; clone size: -; CDR3 DNA: TGTGCCAGTAGCGTGGGTGGCAATCAGCCCCAGCATTTT; CDR3 protein: CASSVGGNQPQHF
J gene: TRBJ1-1; V gene: TRBV4-1; D gene: -; clone size: few; CDR3 DNA: TGCGCCAGCAGCCAAGATCCTACACTATGGATTAACACTGAAGCTTTCTTT; CDR3 protein: CASSQDPTLWINTEAFF
J gene: TRBJ2-7; V gene: TRBV28; D gene: -; clone size: -; CDR3 DNA: TGTGCCAGCCAGACAGGCCCGGTGGCCGAGCAGTACTTC; CDR3 protein: CASQTGPVAEQYF
J gene: TRBJ1-5; V gene: TRBV6-5; D gene: -; clone size: -; CDR3 DNA: TGTGCCAGCAGTTCTGATCATTATCAGCCCCAGCATTTT; CDR3 protein: CASSSDHYQPQHF
J gene: TRBJ2-3; V gene: TRBV14; D gene: -; clone size: -; CDR3 DNA: TGTGCCAGCAGCCAAGCCGGGATCACAGATACGCAGTATTTT; CDR3 protein: CASSQAGITDTQYF
J gene: TRBJ2-5; V gene: TRBV11-3; D gene: -; clone size: -; CDR3 DNA: TGTGCCAGCAGCTTACGCCCGCCCCCTGAGACCCAGTACTTC; CDR3 protein: CASSLRPPPETQYF
J gene: TRBJ2-7; V gene: TRBV5-1; D gene: TRBD1; clone size: -; CDR3 DNA: TGCGCCAGCAGCGAGTCCGGGACAGGAGGCGAGCAGTACTTC; CDR3 protein: CASSESGTGGEQYF
J gene: TRBJ2-7; V gene: TRBV6-1; D gene: TRBD1; clone size: -; CDR3 DNA: TGTGCCAGCAGCAATGGACAGGGGGGTTACGAGCAGTACTTC; CDR3 protein: CASSNGQGGYEQYF
J gene: TRBJ1-5; V gene: TRBV6-6; D gene: -; clone size: few; CDR3 DNA: TGTGCCAGCAGTTCTGTTACACGACGTGGCAATCAGCCCCAGCATTTT; CDR3 protein: CASSSVTRRGNQPQHF
J gene: TRBJ1-2; V gene: TRBV6-5; D gene: -; clone size: -; CDR3 DNA: TGTGCCAGCAGTTACGGGGGCCTCCTGCGGAATGGCTACACCTTC; CDR3 protein: CASSYGGLLRNGYTF
J gene: TRBJ2-3; V gene: TRBV19; D gene: -; clone size: -; CDR3 DNA: TGTGCCAGTAGTATAGGTGGACAGCGGACGGATACGCAGTATTTT; CDR3 protein: CASSIGGQRTDTQYF
J gene: TRBJ1-6; V gene: TRBV6-1; D gene: -; clone size: few; CDR3 DNA: TGTGCCACCTTCGACCGGGGCTTTAATTCACCCCTCCACTTT; CDR3 protein: CATFDRGFNSPLHF
J gene: TRBJ2-3; V gene: TRBV29-1; D gene: TRBD1; clone size: few; CDR3 DNA: TGCAGCGTTATCCGGGACAGGGACACAGATACGCAGTATTTT; CDR3 protein: CSVIRDRDTDTQYF
J gene: TRBJ2-7; V gene: TRBV6-1; D gene: TRBD2; clone size: many; CDR3 DNA: TGTGCCAGCAAGAAGCGGGAGGGCCAAACCTACGAGCAGTACTTC; CDR3 protein: CASKKREGQTYEQYF
J gene: TRBJ2-3; V gene: TRBV5-1; D gene: -; clone size: -; CDR3 DNA: TGCGCCAGCAGCACCTCAGGCTCGAGCGCAGATACGCAGTATTTT; CDR3 protein: CASSTSGSSADTQYF